These T cell receptor beta chains were read from a single sample in a study of technical replicates of blood from a few donors. Profiled with immunoSEQ multiplex PCR; TCRdb holds only in-frame clones, not every one. The table includes 50,000 to 70,000 clones, about 94% detected once. Specimen: PBMCs. The source of these receptors is a human donor in good health. Some clones in this sample may be carry-over from other donors' samples. The CDR3 runs from the conserved cysteine through the conserved F or W. D genes are given only for firm matches. A clone size is listed for some rows: how often the clone was seen (once, few, many), or a class if it is expanded.

CDR3aa: CASSDGGTDTQYF
CDR3nt: TGTGCCAGCAGTGACGGCGGTACAGATACGCAGTATTTT
d_gene: .
abundance: .
v_gene: TRBV25-1
j_gene: TRBJ2-3

CDR3aa: CASSSLAGGPSHTQYF
CDR3nt: TGCGCCAGCAGTTCTCTAGCGGGGGGGCCCTCGCATACGCAGTATTTT
d_gene: TRBD2
abundance: .
v_gene: TRBV5-1
j_gene: TRBJ2-3

CDR3aa: CASSQGQGVYNEQFF
CDR3nt: TGTGCCAGCAGCCAGGGACAGGGGGTCTACAATGAGCAGTTCTTC
d_gene: TRBD1
abundance: .
v_gene: TRBV7-9
j_gene: TRBJ2-1

CDR3aa: CASSHSRTGAYEQYF
CDR3nt: TGCGCCAGCAGCCACAGCCGAACAGGGGCCTACGAGCAGTACTTC
d_gene: TRBD1
abundance: .
v_gene: TRBV4-3
j_gene: TRBJ2-7

CDR3aa: CASSDLNMGHTNTEAFF
CDR3nt: TGTGCCAGCAGCGATCTTAATATGGGACACACGAACACTGAAGCTTTCTTT
d_gene: .
abundance: .
v_gene: TRBV6-4
j_gene: TRBJ1-1

CDR3aa: CASSFTGRLYGYTF
CDR3nt: TGTGCCAGCAGCTTTACCGGGAGACTCTATGGCTACACCTTC
d_gene: .
abundance: .
v_gene: TRBV5-4
j_gene: TRBJ1-2

CDR3aa: CSVLTYYEQYF
CDR3nt: TGCAGCGTTCTCACTTACTACGAGCAGTACTTC
d_gene: .
abundance: .
v_gene: TRBV29-1
j_gene: TRBJ2-7

CDR3aa: CASSQDAPGLAGGGEQFF
CDR3nt: TGCGCCAGCAGCCAAGACGCCCCAGGACTAGCGGGAGGGGGTGAGCAGTTCTTC
d_gene: TRBD2
abundance: .
v_gene: TRBV4-3
j_gene: TRBJ2-1

CDR3aa: CSVAGLISDPLEKLFF
CDR3nt: TGCAGCGTGGCAGGGTTGATTTCCGATCCCCTTGAAAAACTGTTTTTT
d_gene: .
abundance: .
v_gene: TRBV29-1
j_gene: TRBJ1-4

CDR3aa: CASSLDKNEAFF
CDR3nt: TGTGCCAGCAGCTTAGACAAGAATGAAGCTTTCTTT
d_gene: .
abundance: .
v_gene: TRBV7-9
j_gene: TRBJ1-1

CDR3aa: CASSLSRGVSYEQYF
CDR3nt: TGTGCCAGCAGTTTATCGCGGGGGGTCTCCTACGAGCAGTACTTC
d_gene: TRBD2
abundance: .
v_gene: TRBV27
j_gene: TRBJ2-7

CDR3aa: CARSRGPTSNQPQHF
CDR3nt: TGTGCCAGAAGCCGAGGCCCAACGAGCAATCAGCCCCAGCATTTT
d_gene: .
abundance: .
v_gene: TRBV5-3
j_gene: TRBJ1-5

CDR3aa: CASSQDSGTGGEKLFF
CDR3nt: TGTGCCAGCAGCCAAGATAGCGGGACAGGGGGGGAAAAACTGTTTTTT
d_gene: TRBD1
abundance: few
v_gene: TRBV4-2
j_gene: TRBJ1-4

CDR3aa: CASSVDGMAQGAEDYGYTF
CDR3nt: TGTGCCAGCAGCGTAGATGGGATGGCACAGGGGGCAGAAGACTATGGCTACACCTTC
d_gene: TRBD1
abundance: once
v_gene: TRBV11-3
j_gene: TRBJ1-2

CDR3aa: CAIKEEGAEWEQYF
CDR3nt: TGTGCCATCAAGGAGGAGGGTGCGGAGTGGGAGCAGTACTTC
d_gene: .
abundance: .
v_gene: TRBV10-3
j_gene: TRBJ2-7

CDR3aa: CASSYLGGRALEQFF
CDR3nt: TGTGCCAGCAGTTACCTAGGCGGGCGAGCCCTTGAGCAGTTCTTC
d_gene: .
abundance: .
v_gene: TRBV6-5
j_gene: TRBJ2-1

CDR3aa: CSVEDPGRGGFGSGYEQYF
CDR3nt: TGCAGCGTTGAAGATCCAGGCAGGGGTGGTTTTGGATCAGGCTACGAGCAGTACTTC
d_gene: .
abundance: once
v_gene: TRBV29-1
j_gene: TRBJ2-7

CDR3aa: CASSPRDRPSGNTIYF
CDR3nt: TGCGCCAGCAGCCCCCGGGACAGGCCCTCTGGAAACACCATATATTTT
d_gene: TRBD1
abundance: .
v_gene: TRBV5-1
j_gene: TRBJ1-3

CDR3aa: CASSASGEKLFF
CDR3nt: TGTGCCAGCAGCGCCTCAGGTGAAAAACTGTTTTTT
d_gene: .
abundance: .
v_gene: TRBV5-4
j_gene: TRBJ1-4

CDR3aa: CASSLTGSSYEQYF
CDR3nt: TGTGCCAGCAGCTTGACAGGTAGCTCCTACGAGCAGTACTTC
d_gene: .
abundance: .
v_gene: TRBV7-2
j_gene: TRBJ2-7

CDR3aa: CASSQGTGGGYGYTF
CDR3nt: TGCGCCAGCAGCCAAGGGACAGGCGGCGGATATGGCTACACCTTC
d_gene: TRBD1
abundance: .
v_gene: TRBV4-3
j_gene: TRBJ1-2

CDR3aa: CASSTGQFNEQFF
CDR3nt: TGCGCCAGCAGCACTGGACAGTTTAATGAGCAGTTCTTC
d_gene: .
abundance: .
v_gene: TRBV5-1
j_gene: TRBJ2-1

CDR3aa: CASSPPAGHQETQYF
CDR3nt: TGTGCCAGCAGCCCCCCGGCAGGGCACCAAGAGACCCAGTACTTC
d_gene: .
abundance: .
v_gene: TRBV12-1
j_gene: TRBJ2-5

CDR3aa: CASSSLATTARTNEQFF
CDR3nt: TGTGCCAGCAGTTCACTAGCGACTACAGCCCGGACCAATGAGCAGTTCTTC
d_gene: TRBD2
abundance: .
v_gene: TRBV2
j_gene: TRBJ2-1

CDR3aa: CASSGRGLGNGYTF
CDR3nt: TGTGCCAGCAGTGGACGGGGATTGGGTAATGGCTACACCTTC
d_gene: .
abundance: few
v_gene: TRBV6-5
j_gene: TRBJ1-2

CDR3aa: CASRKTGTGELFF
CDR3nt: TGTGCCAGTAGGAAGACAGGGACCGGGGAGCTGTTTTTT
d_gene: TRBD1
abundance: .
v_gene: TRBV19
j_gene: TRBJ2-2

CDR3aa: CASSRQGAEPQHF
CDR3nt: TGTGCCAGTAGTCGACAGGGGGCCGAGCCCCAGCATTTT
d_gene: TRBD1
abundance: .
v_gene: TRBV19
j_gene: TRBJ1-5

CDR3aa: CASSQDVAGGRYNEQFF
CDR3nt: TGCGCCAGCAGCCAAGATGTGGCGGGGGGCCGCTACAATGAGCAGTTCTTC
d_gene: TRBD2
abundance: .
v_gene: TRBV4-3
j_gene: TRBJ2-1

CDR3aa: CATSRQGRVQGEKLFF
CDR3nt: TGTGCCACCAGCCGCCAGGGCAGGGTCCAAGGTGAAAAACTGTTTTTT
d_gene: .
abundance: .
v_gene: TRBV15
j_gene: TRBJ1-4

CDR3aa: CASRLAGVPAEYF
CDR3nt: TGTGCCAGCAGGCTAGCGGGGGTACCTGCGGAGTACTTC
d_gene: TRBD2
abundance: .
v_gene: TRBV27
j_gene: TRBJ2-7

CDR3aa: CASSEESIGTEAFF
CDR3nt: TGCGCCAGCAGCGAGGAGAGTATCGGCACTGAAGCTTTCTTT
d_gene: .
abundance: .
v_gene: TRBV5-1
j_gene: TRBJ1-1

CDR3aa: CASSFNRRNEQFF
CDR3nt: TGTGCCAGCAGTTTCAACCGGCGGAATGAGCAGTTCTTC
d_gene: .
abundance: .
v_gene: TRBV6-5
j_gene: TRBJ2-1

CDR3aa: CASSPSGSTGNTEAFF
CDR3nt: TGTGCCAGCAGCCCTAGCGGGTCGACAGGAAACACTGAAGCTTTCTTT
d_gene: .
abundance: .
v_gene: TRBV11-2
j_gene: TRBJ1-1

CDR3aa: CASSLGLAANEQFF
CDR3nt: TGTGCCAGCAGCTTAGGACTAGCTGCCAATGAGCAGTTCTTC
d_gene: TRBD2
abundance: once
v_gene: TRBV7-7
j_gene: TRBJ2-1

CDR3aa: CASSYPGQGYYGYTF
CDR3nt: TGTGCCAGCAGCTACCCGGGACAGGGGTACTATGGCTACACCTTC
d_gene: TRBD1
abundance: medium-sized
v_gene: TRBV7-2
j_gene: TRBJ1-2

CDR3aa: CASSLGVAGGQETQYF
CDR3nt: TGTGCCAGCAGCTTAGGGGTAGCGGGGGGCCAAGAGACCCAGTACTTC
d_gene: TRBD2
abundance: .
v_gene: TRBV7-2
j_gene: TRBJ2-5

CDR3aa: CASSHRTGGTSFYNEQFF
CDR3nt: TGCGCCAGCAGCCATCGAACCGGGGGAACTAGTTTCTACAATGAGCAGTTCTTC
d_gene: .
abundance: .
v_gene: TRBV4-1
j_gene: TRBJ2-1

CDR3aa: CASSFGQGVTEAFF
CDR3nt: TGCGCCAGCAGCTTTGGACAGGGCGTCACTGAAGCTTTCTTT
d_gene: TRBD1
abundance: .
v_gene: TRBV5-1
j_gene: TRBJ1-1

CDR3aa: CASSPITDRTNYGYTF
CDR3nt: TGTGCCAGCTCACCAATCACGGACAGAACTAACTATGGCTACACCTTC
d_gene: .
abundance: once
v_gene: TRBV18
j_gene: TRBJ1-2

CDR3aa: CASSQSRSGVGEKLFF
CDR3nt: TGCGCCAGCAGTCAATCTCGGTCAGGGGTAGGGGAAAAACTGTTTTTT
d_gene: .
abundance: .
v_gene: TRBV23-1
j_gene: TRBJ1-4

CDR3aa: CASSVGGVGAYGYTF
CDR3nt: TGTGCCAGCAGCGTAGGAGGCGTAGGGGCCTATGGCTACACCTTC
d_gene: .
abundance: .
v_gene: TRBV9
j_gene: TRBJ1-2

CDR3aa: CASSTKTGRLTYEQYF
CDR3nt: TGTGCCAGCAGCACAAAGACAGGGAGGTTAACCTACGAGCAGTACTTC
d_gene: .
abundance: .
v_gene: TRBV5-4
j_gene: TRBJ2-7

CDR3aa: CSASWGAQYF
CDR3nt: TGCAGTGCTAGCTGGGGAGCGCAGTATTTT
d_gene: .
abundance: .
v_gene: TRBV20-1
j_gene: TRBJ2-3

CDR3aa: CASSQLTLAGSTDTQYF
CDR3nt: TGTGCCAGCAGCCAACTAACTCTAGCGGGGTCCACAGATACGCAGTATTTT
d_gene: TRBD2
abundance: .
v_gene: TRBV4-2
j_gene: TRBJ2-3

CDR3aa: CASSPPSSGSGYNEQFF
CDR3nt: TGTGCCAGCTCACCACCCTCTAGCGGGAGCGGTTACAATGAGCAGTTCTTC
d_gene: TRBD2
abundance: .
v_gene: TRBV18
j_gene: TRBJ2-1